This passage covers 13 T cell receptor beta chains from one sample sequenced in a study of blood T cell repertoires in COVID-19. This table comes from immunoSEQ multiplex PCR, and its TCRdb copy is limited to in-frame clones, with some not included. Here the sample spans roughly 330,000 clones, 86% being singletons. Sequencing was done on a sample of peripheral blood. These TCRs come from a woman between 50 and 59 years old with acute or convalescent COVID-19.

The V gene is TRBV29-1, the J gene TRBJ2-5; 11 nucleotides line up with TRBD1. The CDR3 has 14 residues. Trimming at V came to 8 bases and at J to 0 bases, leaving 5 bases not matched to a gene. Germline V gene lookup returns CDR1 SQVTM and CDR2 ANQGSEA. The CDR3: CSIGQGAYQETQYF. The DNA of the CDR3 is TGCAGCATAGGACAGGGGGCGTACCAAGAGACCCAGTACTTC.

The rearrangement uses TRBV2 and TRBJ2-2; TRBD1 agrees at 8 bases. Per germline, CDR1 SNHLY and CDR2 FYNNEI. The ends lost 1 base at V and 6 bases at J; junction bases unmatched: 7. The length of the CDR3 is 16 residues. The CDR3 nucleotides read TGTGCCAGCAGTGAAGTCTCGACAGGGGCGGCCGGGGAGCTGTTTTTT. Encoded protein: CASSEVSTGAAGELFF.

This rearrangement joins TRBV18 to TRBJ1-3; a weak D match, TRBD1 (5 bases). Trimming took 3 bases from V and 0 from J, leaving 9 bases between them. Germline CDR1 reads KGHSH; CDR2 reads LQKENI. The CDR3 spans 15 residues. The CDR3 protein is CASSPQGISGNTIYF. CDR3 DNA: TGTGCCAGCTCACCTCAGGGCATCTCTGGAAACACCATATATTTT.

V usage is TRBV29-1 and J usage is TRBJ1-2; 7 positions agree with TRBD1. CDR3 size: 12 residues. The germline V gene has CDR1 SQVTM and CDR2 ANQGSEA. The junction had 5 bases not matched to a gene; V was cut back by 7 bases and J by 3 bases. The CDR3 region has the DNA TGCAGCGCAAGACAGGGTGACTATGGCTACACCTTC. The encoded protein is CSARQGDYGYTF.

This sequence joins TRBV6-5 and TRBJ2-2, with TRBD1 identical over 10 bases. The J segment lost 4 bases and the V segment lost 6 bases, leaving 5 bases of the junction unmatched. The CDR3 length is 15 residues. Germline V lookup: CDR1 MNHEY, CDR2 SVGAGI. The CDR3 loop reads CASRADRGPTGELFF. CDR3 in DNA: TGTGCCAGCAGGGCTGACAGGGGGCCCACCGGGGAGCTGTTTTTT.

This sequence joins TRBV7-9 and TRBJ2-5, with D maybe TRBD2 (6 bases). Germline assignment: CDR1 SEHNR and CDR2 FQNEAQ (reference sequence). V lost 5 bases to trimming and J lost 0 bases, with 13 bases between them. CDR3 size: 15 residues. The CDR3 DNA follows: TGTGCCAGCAGCCTAGGGACTTTGTACCAAGAGACCCAGTACTTC. Translation: CASSLGTLYQETQYF.

V is TRBV19 and J is TRBJ2-2; D perhaps matches TRBD1 (5 bases). V lost 5 bases and J 2 bases, leaving 15 bases between the germline ends. The CDR3 length is 16 residues. In germline, CDR1 is LNHDA, CDR2 SQIVND (reference sequence). Here the CDR3 DNA reads TGTGCCAGTAGTCCCTGGGGCAGTCCTAACACCGGGGAGCTGTTTTTT. Its translation is CASSPWGSPNTGELFF.

The gene calls are TRBV7-9 and TRBJ1-4, with 7 bases fitting TRBD1. The CDR3 sequence is 20 residues long. Germline CDR1 SEHNR, CDR2 FQNEAQ (reference sequence). V shed 5 bases, J shed 5 bases, and the junction held 23 bases outside the gene matches. CDR3 nucleotides: TGTGCCAGCAGCAAACCCGGCTGGGCAGGGGGTGGCGGGTCAAATGAAAAACTGTTTTTT. Amino acids: CASSKPGWAGGGGSNEKLFF. Full variable domain (remainder filled in from reference TRBV7-9 and TRBJ1-4): DTGVSQNPRHKITKRGQNVTFRCDPISEHNRLYWYRQTLGQGPEFLTYFQNEAQLEKSRLLSDRFSAERPKGSFSTLEIQRTEQGDSAMYLCASSKPGWAGGGGSNEKLFFGSGTQLSVL.

V and J are TRBV28 and TRBJ2-6, with TRBD2 as a possible D gene (5 bases). The CDR3 loop spans 13 amino acids. Deletions cut 8 bases from V and 2 bases from J, with 7 bases between. Per the germline V gene, CDR1 is MDHEN and CDR2 is SYDVKM. CDR3 DNA: TGTGCCAGCCGGGGAGCTGGGGCCAACGTCCTGACTTTC. Amino acids: CASRGAGANVLTF.

CDR3 loop: CASSADREQPQHF. For the CDR3, the DNA is TGTGCCAGCAGCGCGGACAGGGAACAGCCCCAGCATTTT. The chain uses TRBV5-4 and TRBJ1-5; 8 bases match TRBD1. Germline CDR1 and CDR2: SGHNT and YYREEE (reference sequence). V lost 4 bases to trimming and J lost 7 bases; unmatched junction nucleotides: 4. The CDR3 has 13 amino acids.

The V and J genes are TRBV7-3 and TRBJ2-1; 10 bases agree with TRBD2. Per the germline V gene, CDR1 is SGHTA and CDR2 is FQGTGA. After removal of 3 bases from V and 2 bases from J, the junction contained 1 base not matched to a gene. The CDR3 totals 15 residues. This CDR3 is CASSLGLATYNEQFF. The CDR3 DNA is TGTGCCAGCAGCTTGGGACTAGCGACCTACAATGAGCAGTTCTTC. Full variable domain (rest looked up from reference TRBV7-3 and TRBJ2-1): GAGVSQTPSNKVTEKGKYVELRCDPISGHTALYWYRQSLGQGPEFLIYFQGTGAADDSGLPNDRFFAVRPEGSVSTLKIQRTERGDSAVYLCASSLGLATYNEQFFGPGTRLTVL.

This clone came up a few times. This sequence joins TRBV5-1 and TRBJ2-7; 8 bases align to TRBD1. There are 16 residues in the CDR3. The ends lost 0 bases at V and 3 bases at J; junction bases unmatched: 8. In germline, CDR1 is SGHRS, CDR2 YFSETQ. The CDR3 DNA reads TGCGCCAGCAGCTTGGGGACGGGACAGGAGTTCTACGAGCAGTACTTC. Encoded protein: CASSLGTGQEFYEQYF. The full variable domain, completed using reference TRBV5-1 and TRBJ2-7, is KAGVTQTPRYLIKTRGQQVTLSCSPISGHRSVSWYQQTPGQGLQFLFEYFSETQRNKGNFPGRFSGRQFSNSRSEMNVSTLELGDSALYLCASSLGTGQEFYEQYFGPGTRLTVT.

The chain employs TRBV7-6 and TRBJ2-3; 8 bases map to TRBD2. Unmatched junction bases numbered 8, after V lost 5 bases and J lost 4 bases. The CDR3 sequence is 15 residues long. The germline gives CDR1 SGHVS, CDR2 FNYEAQ. This CDR3 reads CASSQGLEMSDTQYF. In nucleotides, the CDR3 is TGTGCCAGCAGCCAGGGACTAGAAATGTCAGATACGCAGTATTTT.